This T cell receptor (beta chain) appears in the sequencing data of a study of blood T cell repertoires in COVID-19. V dropped 4 bases and J dropped 4; count of bases not matched to a gene: 9. CDR1 and CDR2 from the germline V gene are SGHRS and YFSETQ. There are 16 residues in the CDR3. Libraries were prepared by immunoSEQ multiplex PCR; TCRdb keeps only in-frame clonotypes and omits some of them. The sample shows 150,000 to 200,000 clones, around nine tenths of them seen only once. V usage is TRBV5-1 and J usage is TRBJ2-3; TRBD1 matches at 10 bases. This TCR was sampled from a man between 40 and 49 years old with active or convalescent COVID-19. Sequenced sample: peripheral blood. CDR3 nucleotides: TGCGCCAGCAGCCTGGGGGGGACAGGGGTGGCAGATACGCAGTATTTT. It is translated as CASSLGGTGVADTQYF.